Below are 8 T cell receptor beta chains sequenced from a single sample in a study of shared T cell receptors in the human thymus. Assay used: immunoSEQ multiplex PCR; TCRdb lists only in-frame clones, some missing. The sample consists of some 760,000 clones, approximately 83% of them appearing once. These data were also filed under a second study, of human thymus T cells.

Sequencing was done on a sample of thymocytes. All receptors come from a girl less than two years old with a congenital heart defect.

This clone was counted between two and nine times. This rearrangement joins TRBV7-8 to TRBJ2-7; TRBD2 matches at 12 bases. Per the germline V gene, CDR1 is SGHVS and CDR2 is FQNEAQ. Trimming cost V 3 bases and J 2 bases; bases outside gene matches: 8. The CDR3 is 17 amino acids. The CDR3 bases are TGTGCCAGCAGCTTCGATCGCCCTAGCGGGGGGGCCTACGAGCAGTACTTC. Amino acid sequence: CASSFDRPSGGAYEQYF.

The chain uses TRBV28 and TRBJ1-1; the D is unclear. This CDR3 contains 11 residues. Deletions cut 6 bases from V and 8 bases from J, with 10 bases between. Germline V gene lookup returns CDR1 MDHEN and CDR2 SYDVKM. The CDR3 DNA follows: TGTGCCAGCAGGCTCCGGGAAGAAGCTTTCTTT. It codes for CASRLREEAFF.

The chain carries TRBV14 and TRBJ1-3; the D is unclear. Trimming took 3 bases from V and 0 from J, leaving 15 bases between them. In germline, CDR1 is SGHDN, CDR2 FVKESK. There are 17 residues in the CDR3. CDR3 sequence reads: CASSQFRSPDSGNTIYF. CDR3 DNA sequence: TGTGCCAGCAGCCAGTTTCGGTCTCCTGACTCTGGAAACACCATATATTTT.

This chain connects TRBV27 to TRBJ1-2; TRBD1 aligns across 8 bases. Germline values: CDR1 MNHEY, CDR2 SMNVEV (reference sequence). The CDR3 sequence is 16 residues long. Trimming took 5 bases from V and 1 from J; bases not matched to a gene: 9. The CDR3 protein is CASSTKTGEGNYGYTF. The DNA of the CDR3 is TGTGCCAGCAGTACCAAGACAGGGGAGGGTAACTATGGCTACACCTTC.

This clone was counted a few times. The chain joins TRBV15 to TRBJ1-2; D might be TRBD1 (5 bases). Germline V gene lookup returns CDR1 LNHNV and CDR2 YYDKDF (reference sequence). V dropped 3 bases and J dropped 1 base, with 24 bases sitting between them. This CDR3 has 19 residues. CDR3 DNA: TGTGCCACCAGCAGTAACTACTCCGGGACTCCTGGACATAACTATGGCTACACCTTC. Its protein is CATSSNYSGTPGHNYGYTF. Full variable domain (outside the CDR3, taken from reference TRBV15 and TRBJ1-2): DAMVIQNPRYQVTQFGKPVTLSCSQTLNHNVMYWYQQKSSQAPKLLFHYYDKDFNNEADTPDNFQSRRPNTSFCFLDIRSPGLGDTAMYLCATSSNYSGTPGHNYGYTFGSGTRLTVV.

The rearrangement joins TRBV6-1 to TRBJ2-5; D possibly corresponds to TRBD2 (5 bases). The CDR3 is made up of 20 amino acids. V dropped 4 bases and J dropped 5 bases, with 32 bases sitting between them. Germline CDR1 is MNHNS and CDR2 is SASEGT. The CDR3 is CASSVRGRRPQGPVGETQYF. The CDR3 DNA reads as TGTGCCAGCAGTGTACGGGGTCGGAGACCTCAAGGGCCCGTGGGGGAGACCCAGTACTTC.

J is TRBJ1-1 and V is TRBV5-6; weak D call: TRBD1 (5 bases). V lost 3 bases and J lost 8, with 17 bases in between. This CDR3 has 14 residues. Germline V gene sequence: CDR1 SGHDT, CDR2 YYEEEE. This chain's CDR3 is CASSSTRGAGEAFF. The CDR3 region has the DNA TGTGCCAGCAGCTCGACCCGGGGCGCGGGGGAAGCTTTCTTT.

The genes are TRBV28 and TRBJ1-3; 9 nucleotides align to TRBD1. V lost 6 bases to trimming and J lost 0 bases; unmatched junction nucleotides: 0. The CDR3 length is 14 residues. The germline gives CDR1 MDHEN, CDR2 SYDVKM. The CDR3 DNA sequence: TGTGCCAGCAGGGACAGGGGCTCTGGAAACACCATATATTTT. Translation gives CASRDRGSGNTIYF.